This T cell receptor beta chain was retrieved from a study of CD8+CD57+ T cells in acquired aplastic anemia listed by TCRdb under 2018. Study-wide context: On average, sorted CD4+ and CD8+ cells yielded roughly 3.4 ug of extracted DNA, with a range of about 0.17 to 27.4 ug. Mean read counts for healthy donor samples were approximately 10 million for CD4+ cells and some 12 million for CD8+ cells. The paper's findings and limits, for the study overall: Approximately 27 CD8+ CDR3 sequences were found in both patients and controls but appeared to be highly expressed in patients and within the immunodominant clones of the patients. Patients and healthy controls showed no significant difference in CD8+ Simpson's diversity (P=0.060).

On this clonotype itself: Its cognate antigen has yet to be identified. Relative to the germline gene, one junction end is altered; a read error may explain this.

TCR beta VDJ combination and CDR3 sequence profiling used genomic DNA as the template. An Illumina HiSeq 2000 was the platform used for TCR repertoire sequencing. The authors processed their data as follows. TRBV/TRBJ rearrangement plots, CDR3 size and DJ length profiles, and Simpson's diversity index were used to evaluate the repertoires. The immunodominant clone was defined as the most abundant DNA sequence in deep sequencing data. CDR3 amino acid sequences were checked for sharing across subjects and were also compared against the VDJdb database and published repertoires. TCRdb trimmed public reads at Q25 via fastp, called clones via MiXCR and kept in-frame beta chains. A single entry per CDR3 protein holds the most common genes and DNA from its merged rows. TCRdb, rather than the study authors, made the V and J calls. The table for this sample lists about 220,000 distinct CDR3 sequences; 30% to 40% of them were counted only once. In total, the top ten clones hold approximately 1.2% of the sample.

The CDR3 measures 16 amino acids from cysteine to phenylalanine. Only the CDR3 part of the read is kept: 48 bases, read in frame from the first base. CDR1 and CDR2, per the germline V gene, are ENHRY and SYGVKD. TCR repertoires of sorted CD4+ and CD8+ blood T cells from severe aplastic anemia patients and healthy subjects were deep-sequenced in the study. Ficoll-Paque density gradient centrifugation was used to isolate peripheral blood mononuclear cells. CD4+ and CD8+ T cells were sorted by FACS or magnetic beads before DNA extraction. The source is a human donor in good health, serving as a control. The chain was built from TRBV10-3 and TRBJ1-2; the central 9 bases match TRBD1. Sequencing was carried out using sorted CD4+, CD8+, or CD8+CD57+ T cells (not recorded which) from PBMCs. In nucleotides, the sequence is TGTGCCATAAGTGACAGGGGGAACAGGGGGAACTATGGCTACACCTTC. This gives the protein CAISDRGNRGNYGYTF.